This record concerns one T cell receptor (beta chain) sequence. Sequenced by immunoSEQ multiplex PCR; TCRdb stores in-frame clones only, minus some. The sample contains 20,000 to 30,000 clones, just under 97% of which appear only once. This entry comes from a study of T cells in tuberculosis. The CDR3 spans 14 residues. V lost 3 bases, J lost 10 bases, and 8 bases stayed unmatched. Germline-derived CDR1 and CDR2 are SGHNT and YYREEE (reference sequence). The chain has TRBV5-4 and TRBJ2-1; TRBD1 matches at 9 bases. The sequencing input was PBMCs. This sequence originates from a donor aged 10 to 29 with latent tuberculosis or without tuberculosis infection. The CDR3 region has the DNA TGTGCCAGCAGCTGGGACAGGGATCAAGGAGAGCAGTTCTTC. Translating it yields CASSWDRDQGEQFF.